This T cell receptor beta chain emerged from a study of B cell selection in AIRE deficiency. Study outcomes and limitations: Only roughly 9% of roughly 3,700 shared Treg sequences were patient-specific; 30% to 35% healthy-specific. TCRbeta-only data showed under 45% of shared healthy Treg sequences in healthy Tconv.

This CDR3 region has 14 residues. Germline loops: CDR1 KGHSH, CDR2 LQKENI. Trimming removed 8 bases from V and 1 base from J, with 12 bases in between. Data came from immunoSEQ multiplex PCR; TCRdb stores just in-frame clones and leaves some out. The sample comprises about 26,000 clones, around 92% of which are singletons, and 1.1% rests with the top ten. Regulatory T cells were sorted as CD4+CD25hiCD127low/negative. Points on this clone: What it recognizes is unknown.

The chain uses TRBV18 and TRBJ2-1; tentative D call: TRBD2 (5 bases). The sequenced sample consisted of CD4+CD25+ Tregs sorted from PBMCs. This sequence originates from a human donor in good health. The CDR3 bases are TGTGCCAGCGCCTACGGGAATTCCTACAATGAGCAGTTCTTC. This encodes CASAYGNSYNEQFF.